The 32 T cell receptor beta chains below come from one sample, sequenced in a study of circulating and synovial CD4+ cells in juvenile arthritis (dated by TCRdb to between 2014 and 2016). The library was made by the immunoSEQ multiplex PCR assay. TCRdb re-hosts the immuneACCESS table, in-frame sequences only. Its copies lack some clones; in the studies checked, an unresolved V gene accounts for under half of them, and the cause for the rest is not known. For this sample the table gives fewer than 35,000 clones, of which 95% to 96% were detected only once. The ten largest clones take up 0.15% to 0.2% of the sample. Sample: CD4+ T cells from blood. The receptors stem from a human donor with juvenile idiopathic arthritis.

V usage is TRBV18 and J usage is TRBJ1-1; 7 bases line up with TRBD1. This CDR3 is 15 amino acids long. The V gene's germline CDR1 is KGHSH and CDR2 LQKENI. After removal of 3 bases from V and 2 bases from J, the junction contained 6 bases not matched to a gene. The CDR3 region has the DNA TGTGCCAGCTCACCTTCCCGGGACAGAAACACTGAAGCTTTCTTT. Its protein is CASSPSRDRNTEAFF.

This chain's CDR3 is CASSPRIVTEAFF. The CDR3 DNA sequence: TGTGCCAGCAGCCCCCGCATAGTCACTGAAGCTTTCTTT. The chain uses TRBV28 and TRBJ1-1; D not certain. The V end was cut by 6 bases, the J end by 4 bases, with 12 bases between. CDR1 and CDR2 from the germline V gene are MDHEN and SYDVKM. This CDR3 has 13 amino acids.

The chain is built from TRBV29-1 and TRBJ1-5; 8 nucleotides agree with TRBD1. After removal of 4 bases from V and 5 bases from J, the junction contained 4 bases not matched to a gene. The V gene's germline CDR1 is SQVTM and CDR2 ANQGSEA. CDR3 length: 13 amino acids. The CDR3 sequence: CSVAGGWDQPQHF. CDR3 sequence (DNA): TGCAGCGTTGCAGGGGGCTGGGATCAGCCCCAGCATTTT.

This chain joins TRBV6-6 and TRBJ2-2, with 7 bases aligning to TRBD2. The CDR3 is made up of 14 amino acids. V lost 11 bases and J lost 2; bases outside the gene matches: 8. CDR1 and CDR2 (germline): MNHNY, SVGAGI (reference sequence). CDR3 coding DNA: TGTGCCGGTCATAGCGGGCGTAACACCGGGGAGCTGTTTTTT. Its translation: CAGHSGRNTGELFF.

The chain uses TRBV19 and TRBJ1-2; weak D call: TRBD1 (5 bases). Per the germline V gene, CDR1 is LNHDA and CDR2 is SQIVND (reference sequence). The CDR3 consists of 16 residues. V was cut by 7 bases and J by 5 bases, with 23 bases left in between. CDR3 DNA sequence: TGTGCCAGTACTCGTGGAGGGGTTACGGGCGGTTATGGCTACACCTTC. This sequence encodes CASTRGGVTGGYGYTF.

V is TRBV2 and J is TRBJ2-2, with 9 bases that match TRBD1. V was clipped by 6 bases and J by 4 bases; unmatched bases: 9. The CDR3 length is 16 residues. Germline loops: CDR1 SNHLY, CDR2 FYNNEI. The CDR3 region is CASRATGGEGTGELFF. CDR3 coding DNA: TGTGCCAGCAGGGCCACAGGGGGCGAGGGCACCGGGGAGCTGTTTTTT.

The CDR3 coding sequence is TGTGCCAGCAGTGGACGGGACTCCCGTACGCAGTATTTT. It specifies CASSGRDSRTQYF. The chain links TRBV6-5 to TRBJ2-3, with a possible D match to TRBD2 (6 bases). The germline V gene encodes CDR1 MNHEY and CDR2 SVGAGI. V shed 5 bases and J shed 8 bases, with 14 bases lying between them. There are 13 residues in the CDR3.

This sequence joins TRBV27 and TRBJ2-1; TRBD2 matches 12 bases. With V trimmed by 7 bases and J by 8 bases, 3 bases remained unmatched. CDR1 is MNHEY and CDR2 is SMNVEV in the germline V gene (reference sequence). The CDR3 is 13 amino acids. CDR3 sequence: CASTSGRAHEQFF. DNA for the CDR3: TGTGCCAGCACTAGCGGGAGGGCCCATGAGCAGTTCTTC.

The rearrangement links TRBV7-9 to TRBJ2-2; 9 bases match TRBD2. CDR3 length: 16 residues. Losses at the gene ends were 1 base for V and 4 bases for J; bases not matched to a gene: 4. CDR1 is SEHNR and CDR2 is FQNEAQ in the germline V gene (reference sequence). The DNA for the CDR3 is TGTGCCAGCAGCTTAGGCGGGGGGGGAACCACCGGGGAGCTGTTTTTT. It specifies CASSLGGGGTTGELFF.

This rearrangement joins TRBV5-1 to TRBJ2-1, with a possible D match to TRBD2 (6 bases). V was cut by 3 bases and J by 4 bases, with 17 bases left in between. This CDR3 comprises 16 residues. Germline V gives CDR1 SGHRS, CDR2 YFSETQ. CDR3 sequence (DNA): TGCGCCAGCAGCTCCGGACTCGGGACTTCTTACAATGAGCAGTTCTTC. It is translated as CASSSGLGTSYNEQFF.

DNA for the CDR3: TGTGCCAGCAGCCCCACATTGGGGGCCTACACCGGGGAGCTGTTTTTT. Translated, it gives CASSPTLGAYTGELFF. The chain joins TRBV11-3 to TRBJ2-2, with D perhaps TRBD1 (6 bases). CDR1 is SGHNT and CDR2 is YENEEA in the germline V gene. The CDR3 is 16 amino acids. The V and J ends lost 5 bases and 3 bases respectively, with 16 bases between them.

This rearrangement joins TRBV2 to TRBJ2-6; the match to TRBD1 covers 7 bases. The CDR3 sequence is 14 residues long. The germline CDR1 and CDR2 sequences are SNHLY and FYNNEI. With 7 bases clipped from V and 1 base from J, the junction kept 1 base outside the gene matches. The CDR3 DNA reads TGTGCCAGCAAACAGGGGTCTGGGGCCAACGTCCTGACTTTC. Protein: CASKQGSGANVLTF.

This clone was counted between two and nine times. V usage is TRBV28 and J usage is TRBJ2-3, with D unresolved. Germline loops: CDR1 MDHEN, CDR2 SYDVKM. The CDR3 length is 15 residues. V was trimmed by 5 bases and J by 2 bases, leaving 14 bases between them. CDR3 residues: CASSPARGFTDTQYF. DNA for the CDR3: TGTGCCAGCAGTCCCGCCCGCGGCTTCACAGATACGCAGTATTTT.

The chain carries TRBV5-4 and TRBJ2-2; D is ambiguous. Germline V gene sequence: CDR1 SGHNT, CDR2 YYREEE (reference sequence). This CDR3 comprises 13 residues. V lost 0 bases, J lost 6 bases, and 6 bases lay in between. The CDR3, as DNA: TGTGCCAGCAGCTTGGCCCCCGCCGGGGAGCTGTTTTTT. This gives the protein CASSLAPAGELFF.

V gene TRBV5-1 combines with J gene TRBJ1-4; D ambiguous. Germline CDR1 and CDR2: SGHRS and YFSETQ. The CDR3 totals 15 residues. V was clipped by 4 bases and J by 0 bases, with 10 bases between them. The CDR3 loop is CASSGNGATNEKLFF. The CDR3 nucleotides read TGCGCCAGCAGCGGAAACGGGGCAACTAATGAAAAACTGTTTTTT.

The chain uses TRBV25-1 and TRBJ2-5; D remains ambiguous. The J call could be wrong; TRBJ2-7 is a better fit for the DNA end. The germline V gene has CDR1 MGHDK and CDR2 SYGVNS. The CDR3 contains 11 residues. This CDR3 is CASSEGYEQYF. The CDR3 coding sequence is TGTGCCAGCAGTGAGGGCTACGAGCAGTACTTC.

The rearrangement joins TRBV7-3 to TRBJ2-1, with D maybe TRBD2 (5 bases). The CDR3 has 20 amino acids. V was shortened by 2 bases and J by 0 bases, with 23 bases between the two germline ends. Per germline, CDR1 SGHTA and CDR2 FQGTGA. This chain's CDR3 is CASSLEGPLEAASSYNEQFF. Here the CDR3 DNA reads TGTGCCAGCAGCTTAGAAGGGCCACTGGAGGCGGCAAGCTCCTACAATGAGCAGTTCTTC.

The chain employs TRBV6-1 and TRBJ1-2, with D hard to call. V lost 0 bases and J 3 bases, leaving 8 bases between the germline ends. Germline V gene data show CDR1 as MNHNS and CDR2 as SASEGT. CDR3 length: 14 amino acids. The CDR3 sequence is CASSEARGYYGYTF. As DNA, the CDR3 is TGTGCCAGCAGTGAAGCGCGGGGATACTATGGCTACACCTTC.

This chain connects TRBV29-1 to TRBJ1-2; 7 bases map to TRBD1. CDR3 length equals 14 residues. V shed 8 bases, J shed 6 bases, and the junction held 15 bases outside the gene matches. Germline CDR1 SQVTM, CDR2 ANQGSEA. The CDR3 sequence: CSSQQGPDANGYTF. The CDR3 DNA is TGCAGCTCCCAACAGGGGCCCGACGCTAATGGCTACACCTTC.

The chain has TRBV6-1 and TRBJ1-6, with 10 positions matching TRBD1. The V gene end was trimmed by 8 bases and the J gene end by 10 bases; junction bases not matched to a gene: 8. Germline-derived CDR1 and CDR2 are MNHNS and SASEGT. The CDR3 runs 14 residues. CDR3 bases: TGTGCCAGCCTCTTGGGACAGGGGAGGTCACCCCTCCACTTT. The encoded protein is CASLLGQGRSPLHF.

The chain employs TRBV7-3 and TRBJ1-1; TRBD1 aligns across 8 bases. Losses at the gene ends were 3 bases for V and 4 bases for J; bases not matched to a gene: 4. The CDR3 totals 14 residues. Germline V gene lookup returns CDR1 SGHTA and CDR2 FQGTGA. DNA of the CDR3: TGTGCCAGCAGCTTGATCGACAGGGGCACTGAAGCTTTCTTT. Its translation: CASSLIDRGTEAFF.

The CDR3 spells CASSLGLWAYGYTF. CDR3 nucleotides: TGCGCCAGCAGCTTGGGTCTCTGGGCCTATGGCTACACCTTC. This chain joins TRBV5-1 and TRBJ1-2, with D unclear. This CDR3 comprises 14 residues. The germline V and J ends were trimmed by 0 bases and 4 bases, with 10 bases remaining between them. Germline lookup yields CDR1 SGHRS and CDR2 YFSETQ.

The genes are TRBV6-5 and TRBJ2-7; a weak D match, TRBD1 (5 bases). This CDR3 region has 11 residues. With 2 bases removed from V and 10 bases from J, the gap between germline ends came to 9 bases. The germline CDR1 and CDR2 sequences are MNHEY and SVGAGI. The CDR3 here is CASSYQQDQYF. Written as DNA, the CDR3 is TGTGCCAGCAGTTACCAACAGGACCAGTACTTC.

V and J are TRBV27 and TRBJ1-2, with a possible D match to TRBD1 (6 bases). Trimming cost V 3 bases and J 8 bases, with 22 bases left between them. This CDR3 has 16 amino acids. From germline, CDR1 is MNHEY and CDR2 SMNVEV (reference sequence). CDR3 bases: TGTGCCAGCAGTTTGGGGGGGGGCCTGACCGGCTCGGGCTACACCTTC. It is translated as CASSLGGGLTGSGYTF.

The rearrangement links TRBV7-8 to TRBJ1-4, with D uncertain. V lost 5 bases and J lost 1, with 8 bases in between. The CDR3 has 14 amino acids. Germline V gene sequence: CDR1 SGHVS, CDR2 FQNEAQ. This chain's CDR3 is CASSKQRTNEKLFF. CDR3 nucleotides: TGTGCCAGCAGCAAGCAACGAACTAATGAAAAACTGTTTTTT.

The CDR3, as DNA: TGTGCCAGCAGCGCGCCAGGGGGGACAGATACGCAGTATTTT. Protein sequence: CASSAPGGTDTQYF. V usage is TRBV9 and J usage is TRBJ2-3, with a possible D match to TRBD1 (7 bases). The CDR3 is 14 amino acids. Trimming shortened V by 3 bases and J by 3 bases, and 11 bases separated the two germline ends. The germline gives CDR1 SGDLS, CDR2 YYNGEE.

The CDR3 is CASSGLEGSGSYEQYF. CDR3 bases: TGTGCCAGCAGTGGATTGGAAGGTAGCGGCTCCTACGAGCAGTACTTC. This chain connects TRBV25-1 to TRBJ2-7, with D possibly matching TRBD2 (6 bases). V was trimmed by 4 bases and J by 0 bases, leaving 16 bases between them. This CDR3 is 16 amino acids long. Germline values: CDR1 MGHDK, CDR2 SYGVNS.

The chain combines TRBV6-7 with TRBJ1-2; possibly TRBD1 for D (6 bases). TRBV6-7 is placed among ORFs of uncertain function. Trimming removed 0 bases from V and 4 bases from J, with 15 bases in between. The CDR3 sequence is 16 residues long. CDR3 in amino acids: CASSYSVTGSGYGYTF. As DNA, the CDR3 is TGTGCCAGCAGTTACTCGGTTACAGGGTCTGGCTATGGCTACACCTTC.

The table lists this clone with a count of one. This chain uses TRBV5-1 with TRBJ2-7, with a possible D match to TRBD1 (5 bases). This CDR3 region has 16 residues. Trimming stripped 0 bases from V and 4 bases from J, with 17 bases between. The V gene's germline CDR1 is SGHRS and CDR2 YFSETQ. The CDR3 reads CASSLGPTRDLYEQYF. The CDR3 coding sequence is TGCGCCAGCAGCTTGGGGCCGACCAGGGATCTTTACGAGCAGTACTTC.

The chain carries TRBV29-1 and TRBJ2-3, with 7 bases fitting TRBD1. The junction had 7 bases not matched to a gene; V was cut back by 7 bases and J by 3 bases. The CDR3 consists of 13 residues. Germline CDR1 is SQVTM and CDR2 is ANQGSEA. CDR3 region: CSGRTGRTDTQYF. The CDR3 DNA reads TGCAGCGGCCGGACAGGAAGGACAGATACGCAGTATTTT.

The chain couples TRBV29-1 to TRBJ1-5, with TRBD1 as a possible D gene (5 bases). Germline V gene lookup returns CDR1 SQVTM and CDR2 ANQGSEA. V was clipped by 6 bases and J by 5 bases, with 20 bases between them. This CDR3 has 15 residues. CDR3 protein: CSVSFLAGYDQPQHF. CDR3 in DNA: TGCAGCGTAAGCTTCCTCGCAGGGTACGATCAGCCCCAGCATTTT.

V and J are TRBV9 and TRBJ1-2, with D possibly matching TRBD1 (6 bases). This CDR3 comprises 13 residues. Germline CDR1 and CDR2: SGDLS and YYNGEE. V gave up 4 bases and J gave up 4 bases, with 11 bases separating them. CDR3 protein: CASSPQGPYGYTF. CDR3 in DNA: TGTGCCAGCAGCCCACAGGGTCCCTATGGCTACACCTTC.